This T cell receptor (beta chain) was sequenced during a study of blood T cell repertoires in COVID-19. Across the whole study: COVID-19 samples from acute and convalescent phases originated in the United States, Italy and Spain. In each case, the material was cDNA or gDNA derived from T cells, B-cell-depleted T cells, or PBMCs.

Per the original data handling: From reference gene primer amplification, estimates of nucleated cell counts were derived. Using immunoSEQ multiplex PCR, the repertoire was profiled, and TCRdb retains in-frame clones only, with some absent. V and J calls and clone size come straight from that table; D and trimming were deduced from the DNA. This table has about 260,000 clones, 90% appearing once. Germline trimming cut 11 bases from V and 8 bases from J; bases unmatched to any gene: 9. CDR1 and CDR2 from the germline V gene are MNHEY and SMNVEV (reference sequence). This CDR3 has 13 residues. The sequence derives from a middle-aged woman with acute or convalescent COVID-19. Sequences were obtained from peripheral blood. This rearrangement joins TRBV27 to TRBJ1-4, with 9 positions matching TRBD1. As DNA, the CDR3 is TGTGCCGCGGGGGGACAGGGCAGCGAAAAACTGTTTTTT. It is translated as CAAGGQGSEKLFF.